Included here is one T cell receptor beta chain sequence, with context. Its antigen is unknown. No base qualities exist here, and no much larger clone lies one base off it. These data originate in a study of cytomegalovirus exposure and HLA in healthy donors (TCRdb year 2017). At the level of the whole study: In an earlier analysis of approximately 500 of the donors, less than 350 Gb of sequence data and 90 million to 120 million unique TCR beta sequences from roughly 190 million T cells were reported. An early release covering about 600 HLA-typed donors comprised roughly 300 gigabases of sequencing data and around 86 million unique TCR sequences. Of the 350 to 400 genotyped donors, approximately 82% fell in the genetic ancestry cluster associated with self-reported Caucasian donors. The aim of the study was to test whether cataloging public T cell receptors could identify signatures of past pathogen exposure. The T cell repertoires of several hundred subjects were profiled by immunosequencing and related to cytomegalovirus serostatus. Besides the first cohort of approximately 670 subjects, a separate validation cohort made up of roughly 120 different subjects was used. To predict cytomegalovirus infection status, the study brought together high-throughput TCR immunosequencing, statistical association of individual TCRs with disease status, and machine learning. In a later analysis, previously published TCR beta repertoires from hundreds of donors were re-analyzed and high-resolution HLA genotyping was added so that TCR occurrence patterns could be studied. Rather than using new phenotypic data, the later analysis identified candidate immune exposures from TCR beta sequences and from how often those sequences occurred across donors. In an earlier analysis of 587 of the donors, high-throughput TCR beta sequencing was used to judge whether each TCR beta V gene segment behaved as functional or pseudogenic. Alongside the repertoire data, information on donor age, sex, ethnicity and CMV serostatus was compiled. A later genetic analysis took genome-wide SNP genotypes for 398 of the 666 donors and used that subset as a discovery cohort. All discovery cohort repertoires had been generated on a single sequencing platform. Both class I and class II loci were covered by HLA typing, at four-digit resolution. The number of donors typed differed by locus, with 629-630 for A, B, C, DRB1 and DQB1, 522 for DQA1, 606 for DPA1, and roughly 450 for DPB1. Several DR-DQ haplotypes were treated as single units for association and clustering because of strong linkage in the cohort. Among about 400 genotyped donors of the cohort, an average of about 240,000 unique TCR beta nucleotide sequences was sequenced per donor, of which about 18% were non-productive.

The research as a whole found: In both the original and validation cohorts, the classifier was reported to diagnose cytomegalovirus status with high specificity and sensitivity. In this cohort, only TCR beta chains were sequenced, and detectable features were limited by the absence of alpha or paired-chain data. Strong co-occurrence of HLA alleles, especially DR and DQ, made assigning TCR associations to individual alleles difficult. In a later analysis, the rate of TCR association differed among HLA loci, with DRB1 alleles having the most associated TCRs and HLA-C alleles having the fewest. CMV serostatus was the only immune exposure information available for the cohort. A further reported finding was that TCR beta sequences accurately predicted the HLA-A and HLA-B alleles for most subjects in the first cohort. Because HLA typing was missing for some donors at each locus, association tests included only the typed subset. Sequencing depth was assumed to be roughly uniform across donors in the presence/absence analyses, though that assumption may not hold. A group of highly shared sequence variants was considered likely to be a technical artifact of the sequencing pipeline. V-gene and J-gene trimming of TCR beta chains was associated with a missense DCLRE1C variant in a later genetic analysis, and the association was replicated in an independent cohort. In a later analysis, some 18,000 TCR beta sequences were associated with specific HLA alleles at a false discovery rate of 0.05. In vitro tests confirmed that three of the cytomegalovirus-associated TCR beta chains recognize cytomegalovirus antigens. Broadly in line with IMGT annotations, most TCR beta V segments showed up in productive rearrangements about 87% or about 30% of the time in an earlier analysis of 450 to 600 of the donors. Compared with equally common non-associated chains, HLA-associated TCR beta chains in a later analysis were more clonally expanded and had lower generation probabilities. A later analysis found that most CMV-associated TCR beta chains appeared HLA-restricted, with HLA associations seemingly driven largely by CMV exposure. Most TCR sequences were seen in very few donors, while some public TCRs were found in many individuals. Because counts were too low, roughly 17 rarely observed V segments, including chromosome 9 orphons, were left out of the earlier analysis of over 550 of the donors. Some IMGT-functional V segments, including TRBV6-2 and TRBV6-3, could not be distinguished by the 87-base-pair reads and were therefore excluded. In a later analysis, several top co-occurrence clusters were reported to appear linked to parvovirus B19, influenza, CMV and Epstein-Barr virus. The study gave a list of under 200 TCR beta chains associated with cytomegalovirus. Correlated functional status among segregating V segments might be attributable to linkage disequilibrium, but an unknown experimental factor could not be ruled out. The authors suggested that the approach could potentially be generalized to other disease states and immunological phenotypes. Compared with the 666-donor mean, donors in an Asian-associated ancestry cluster had fewer N-insertions in productive TCRs, according to a later genetic analysis.

Based on the germline V gene, the CDR1 and CDR2 sequences are SGHTA and FQGNSA. The CDR3 numbers 14 residues from cysteine through phenylalanine. The retained sequence is limited to the CDR3, 42 bases, with the frame set at the first base. V is pared back by 1 base and J by 6 bases, with 11 bases lying between the germline termini. The cohort was made up of 500 to 800 healthy bone marrow donors. Cohort members were all nominally healthy when sampled, although unrecorded immune exposures were likely present. The donor tested CMV seronegative and was one of the 352 seronegative cohort members. Each donor provided a peripheral blood sample, and peripheral blood mononuclear cells were used for TCR beta sequencing. The Qiagen DNeasy Blood Extraction Kit was used to extract genomic DNA from the blood cell samples. To prepare the library, the immunoSEQ multiplex PCR assay was applied. The multiplex PCR relied on a mix of 60 forward primers for TCR Vbeta segments and 13 reverse primers for TCR Jbeta segments. A multiplex PCR assay on genomic DNA amplified the CDR3 region of rearranged TCR beta genes. On the Illumina HiSeq System, the amplified TCR beta libraries were sequenced as 87-base-pair reads. On the authors' methods: A later analysis counted about 80 million unique TCR beta chains across the approximately 700 repertoires, and approximately 11 million of these chains were shared by at least two donors. A nearest-neighbor algorithm error-corrected the raw reads and collapsed the reads into unique sequences, merging closely related sequences to remove PCR and sequencing errors. CDR3 sequences were aligned to IMGT reference sequences to assign V, D and J gene segments. For a sequence to be retained, a match of at least six nucleotides was required to both a V gene segment and a J gene segment. Rearrangements were classified as productive when the CDR3 lacked stop codons and remained in frame with V and J, and all other rearrangements were classified as non-productive. Following IMGT convention, CDR3 was defined as the stretch from the second conserved V-encoded cysteine up to the conserved J-encoded phenylalanine. The earlier analysis of 500 to 600 of the donors excluded sequences that lacked an unambiguous match to a single V gene segment. In an earlier analysis of approximately 590 of the donors, V segments were called functional above 56.7% productive rearrangements and were called segregating when the between-donor standard deviation exceeded 5%. A statistical classification framework was built for diagnosing cytomegalovirus status from the catalog of TCR beta chain sequences. In a later analysis, TCR nucleotide sequences were compared against IMGT/GENE-DB human TR gene sequences so that V and J genes could be assigned. A later analysis assigned CDR3 sequences and most-parsimonious VDJ recombination scenarios with the TCRdist pipeline. In a later analysis, every TCR beta chain was defined by the combination of its CDR3 amino acid sequence and its V-gene family, and reads without a unique V-gene family were dropped. To address suspected cross-contamination and a sequencing artifact, a later analysis removed 550 to 750 highly shared, low-generation-probability nucleotide sequences. In a later analysis, a clonal expansion index for each public chain was calculated from normalized within-repertoire ranks of inferred template counts. Generation probabilities in a later analysis came from a VDJ recombination model fitted to out-of-frame rearrangements, and those results were checked against IGoR. A later analysis scored TCR-TCR, TCR-HLA and TCR-CMV co-occurrence with hypergeometric tests, applying a repertoire-size bias correction to TCR pairs. To estimate false discovery rates, a later analysis permuted the HLA or CMV assignments 20 times. In a later analysis, co-occurring TCRs were grouped using DBSCAN, and TCRdist sequence similarity was added for clustering within HLA-allele-positive subsets. For co-occurrence clustering, repertoires with fewer than 30,000 or more than 120,000 public chains were excluded, along with five repertoires with anomalous nucleotide sharing. TCRdb's version of the immuneACCESS table is confined to in-frame rearrangements and falls short of the full clone set. An unresolved V gene accounts for under half of the shortfall where checked; the remainder is of unknown origin. D and trimming come from the DNA, and the V and J calls and clone size come from that table. This sample lists some 160,000 clones; roughly 72% were detected once. Of the sample, roughly 2.1% is held by the ten largest clones.

Sequencing was performed on PBMCs. The receptor's source is a man aged 40-50 years in good health and CMV-seronegative. Recombination connected TRBV7-2 to TRBJ2-3; the D segment cannot be called with confidence. Here is the DNA: TGTGCCAGCAGCTTAGAGCCTCGGTTGGATACGCAGTATTTT. Its translation reads: CASSLEPRLDTQYF.